This T cell receptor beta chain was retrieved from a study of T cell repertoires in cytomegalovirus infection. Background on the study: CMV infection plus the matching HLA type was flagged by public TCR beta signatures.

The CDR3 has 15 amino acids. J lost 5 bases, V lost 4 bases, and 6 bases had no gene match. Per germline, CDR1 SGHNT and CDR2 YYREEE (reference sequence). Broader study findings: People with CMV and the relevant HLA were identified by cumulative public TCR beta family frequency. HLA-C-restricted CMV clonotypes gave the most frequent clonotype in two of eight donors.

This clonotype was detected a few times. Its antigen is currently unknown. Using its own MiXCR run on the reads, TCRdb lists one record per CDR3 protein. The sample carries 250,000 to 300,000 distinct CDR3 sequences, roughly 26% recorded once. The receptor comes from a human donor in good health (CMV status not recorded). Some clones in this sample may be carry-over from other donors' samples. Sequencing input: PBMCs. The rearrangement uses TRBV5-4 and TRBJ2-1, with 10 bases matching TRBD2. The CDR3 DNA reads TGTGCCAGCAGCCACGGGACTAGCGTAGACAATGAGCAGTTCTTC. Translation gives CASSHGTSVDNEQFF.